The 21 T cell receptor beta chains listed next were all sequenced from one sample in a study of T cell responses to AZD1222 COVID-19 vaccine. The table came from immunoSEQ multiplex PCR; TCRdb's copy has only in-frame clones and leaves some out. The table has some 72,000 clones, 90% to 95% seen once. The sample here was peripheral blood, taken on day 0 of MenACWY control vaccination. The receptors stem from an adult in good health.

The rearrangement joins TRBV4-1 to TRBJ2-5; D not certain. V was clipped by 0 bases and J by 2 bases, with 7 bases between them. The CDR3 is 14 residues long. Per germline, CDR1 MGHRA and CDR2 YSYEKL. CDR3 DNA: TGCGCCAGCAGCCAAGAAGTAGTTCAAGAGACCCAGTACTTC. Translation: CASSQEVVQETQYF.

The chain is built from TRBV5-5 and TRBJ2-2; no reliable D call. Deletions cut 2 bases from V and 7 bases from J, with 9 bases between. The CDR3 loop spans 13 amino acids. Germline V gene data show CDR1 as SGHKS and CDR2 as YYEKEE (reference sequence). The CDR3 nucleotides read TGTGCCAGCAGCTTTCGTGCGTTCGGGGAGCTGTTTTTT. Its protein product is CASSFRAFGELFF.

This rearrangement joins TRBV15 to TRBJ1-5, with 8 positions matching TRBD1. The germline gives CDR1 LNHNV, CDR2 YYDKDF (reference sequence). V trimming: 2 bases; J trimming: 5 bases; junction bases outside the gene matches: 5. The CDR3 totals 15 residues. As DNA, the CDR3 is TGTGCCACCAGCAGACAGGGACAGGCGCATCAGCCCCAGCATTTT. This codes for CATSRQGQAHQPQHF.

The genes are TRBV19 and TRBJ2-3; 14 bases are a match to TRBD2. The CDR3 totals 15 residues. V was pared by 5 bases and J by 9 bases, with 7 bases of the junction left unmatched. In germline, CDR1 is LNHDA, CDR2 SQIVND (reference sequence). The DNA for the CDR3 is TGTGCCAGTAGTGTGACTAGCGGGGGGGCAGTCACGCAGTATTTT. It codes for CASSVTSGGAVTQYF.

The chain links TRBV4-3 to TRBJ2-7; 11 nucleotides line up with TRBD2. Germline assignment: CDR1 LGHNA and CDR2 YSLEER. V was clipped by 3 bases and J by 3 bases; unmatched bases: 7. CDR3 length: 16 residues. The CDR3 reads CASSQGLAAGVYEQYF. The CDR3 DNA reads as TGCGCCAGCAGCCAGGGACTAGCGGCGGGCGTCTACGAGCAGTACTTC.

This chain joins TRBV15 and TRBJ1-2, with D uncertain. V dropped 0 bases and J dropped 7 bases, with 12 bases sitting between them. This CDR3 has 14 residues. CDR1 LNHNV and CDR2 YYDKDF come from the germline V gene (reference sequence). CDR3 nucleotides: TGTGCCACCAGCAGAGATCGGCCGGTTCTTGGCTACACCTTC. Its translation: CATSRDRPVLGYTF.

The chain employs TRBV3-1 (or the pseudogene TRBV3-2) and TRBJ1-5; 10 positions match TRBD1. The germline CDR1 and CDR2 sequences are LGHDT and YNNKEL (reference sequence). The J segment lost 8 bases and the V segment lost 4 bases, leaving 5 bases of the junction unmatched. This CDR3 region has 14 residues. The CDR3 DNA is TGTGCCAGCAGCCTGGGGGACAGGGGCAAGCCCCAGCATTTT. It encodes CASSLGDRGKPQHF.

V is TRBV2 and J is TRBJ2-7; TRBD1 agrees at 7 bases. This CDR3 is 14 amino acids long. Germline lookup yields CDR1 SNHLY and CDR2 FYNNEI. Trimming took 4 bases from V and 7 from J; bases not matched to a gene: 10. DNA for the CDR3: TGTGCCAGCAGTGTGGGGACAGCGACGGGGGAGCAGTACTTC. This gives the protein CASSVGTATGEQYF. Looking up the rest from reference TRBV2 and TRBJ2-7 gives the full variable domain: EPEVTQTPSHQVTQMGQEVILRCVPISNHLYFYWYRQILGQKVEFLVSFYNNEISEKSEIFDDQFSVERPDGSNFTLKIRSTKLEDSAMYFCASSVGTATGEQYFGPGTRLTVT.

The V gene is TRBV28, the J gene TRBJ1-6; no definite D call. Germline CDR1 and CDR2: MDHEN and SYDVKM. The ends were cut back, 6 bases at V and 9 bases at J, with 12 bases in the middle. This CDR3 region has 13 residues. The CDR3 protein is CASSGSGVSPLHF. CDR3 nucleotides: TGTGCCAGCAGCGGGTCAGGAGTTTCACCCCTCCACTTT.

V gene TRBV11-3 combines with J gene TRBJ2-7, with D perhaps TRBD1 (5 bases). V was clipped by 5 bases and J by 4 bases, with 9 bases between them. CDR1 and CDR2 (germline): SGHNT, YENEEA. CDR3 length: 12 residues. CDR3 loop: CASSKTGYEQYF. CDR3 in DNA: TGTGCCAGCAGCAAAACAGGTTACGAGCAGTACTTC.

The chain is built from TRBV20-1 and TRBJ1-5, with D hard to call. This CDR3 contains 11 residues. The germline V gene encodes CDR1 DFQATT and CDR2 SNEGSKA (reference sequence). Trimming stripped 3 bases from V and 6 bases from J, with 6 bases between. The CDR3 DNA sequence: TGCAGTGCTAGCTGGGGTCAGCCCCAGCATTTT. This encodes CSASWGQPQHF.

This sequence joins TRBV18 and TRBJ1-6; D remains ambiguous. Trimming pared 5 bases from V and 8 bases from J, leaving 10 bases between. The germline gives CDR1 KGHSH, CDR2 LQKENI. This CDR3 is built from 13 residues. The CDR3 region has the DNA TGTGCCAGCTCAACCGGCGAGGATTCACCCCTCCACTTT. The encoded protein is CASSTGEDSPLHF.

A note on this clone: Compared with germline, one end of the junction differs, possibly owing to a read error. The chain couples TRBV7-7 to TRBJ2-1, with D tentatively TRBD1 (7 bases). The CDR3 spans 15 residues. Germline V gene data show CDR1 as SSHAT and CDR2 as FNYEAQ (reference sequence). The CDR3 nucleotides are TGTGCTAGCAGCTTAGGGGAGGACAGGTCGAATGAGCAGTTCTTC. Protein product: CASSLGEDRSNEQFF.

The V gene is TRBV15, the J gene TRBJ1-6; D call uncertain. The germline V gene has CDR1 LNHNV and CDR2 YYDKDF (reference sequence). Trimming took off 3 bases at V and 7 bases at J, with 7 bases between the two ends. This CDR3 is built from 13 residues. CDR3 in DNA: TGTGCCACCAGCAGCGGACTAAATTCACCCCTCCACTTT. Protein product: CATSSGLNSPLHF.

The chain couples TRBV7-9 to TRBJ1-5; 8 bases fit TRBD1. V trimming: 1 base; J trimming: 3 bases; junction bases outside the gene matches: 5. Per the germline V gene, CDR1 is SEHNR and CDR2 is FQNEAQ (reference sequence). This CDR3 is 16 amino acids long. The CDR3 loop is CASSLGTGTTNQPQHF. CDR3 sequence (DNA): TGTGCCAGCAGCTTAGGGACAGGGACAACCAATCAGCCCCAGCATTTT.

The V call is TRBV7-8, the J call TRBJ1-4, with D possibly being TRBD1 (6 bases). Trimming shortened V by 2 bases and J by 7 bases, and 8 bases separated the two germline ends. The CDR3 runs 13 residues. CDR1 and CDR2 from the germline V gene are SGHVS and FQNEAQ. CDR3 nucleotide sequence: TGTGCCAGCAGCTTAACAGGGTTTGAAAAACTGTTTTTT. Translating gives CASSLTGFEKLFF.

In the case of this clone: Additional DNA sequences in this sample encode the identical CDR3. CDR3 loop: CASSLGTANTEAFF. In DNA form, the CDR3 reads TGCGCCAGCAGCCTGGGGACAGCGAACACTGAAGCTTTCTTT. The rearrangement links TRBV5-1 to TRBJ1-1; 7 bases map to TRBD1. V trimming: 4 bases; J trimming: 1 base; junction bases outside the gene matches: 4. CDR1 is SGHRS and CDR2 is YFSETQ in the germline V gene. This CDR3 spans 14 amino acids. The full variable domain, completed using reference TRBV5-1 and TRBJ1-1, is KAGVTQTPRYLIKTRGQQVTLSCSPISGHRSVSWYQQTPGQGLQFLFEYFSETQRNKGNFPGRFSGRQFSNSRSEMNVSTLELGDSALYLCASSLGTANTEAFFGQGTRLTVV.

The gene calls are TRBV18 and TRBJ2-3; tentative D call: TRBD2 (5 bases). V lost 2 bases, J lost 13 bases, and 22 bases lay in between. From germline, CDR1 is KGHSH and CDR2 LQKENI. The CDR3 contains 15 residues. CDR3 nucleotide sequence: TGTGCCAGCTCACCAGTCGGGCAAGAAGAGGGAACTAAGTATTTT. Its protein is CASSPVGQEEGTKYF.

This clone was detected only a few times. This chain joins TRBV7-3 and TRBJ2-1, with 11 positions matching TRBD2. The germline V gene has CDR1 SGHTA and CDR2 FQGTGA. The CDR3 has 17 residues. J lost 7 bases, V lost 4 bases, and 12 bases had no gene match. The CDR3 loop reads CASSSRGTSGGGNEQFF. The DNA for the CDR3 is TGTGCCAGCAGCTCTAGGGGAACTAGCGGGGGAGGGAATGAGCAGTTCTTC. Using reference TRBV7-3 and TRBJ2-1 for the parts outside the CDR3, the full variable domain is GAGVSQTPSNKVTEKGKYVELRCDPISGHTALYWYRQSLGQGPEFLIYFQGTGAADDSGLPNDRFFAVRPEGSVSTLKIQRTERGDSAVYLCASSSRGTSGGGNEQFFGPGTRLTVL.

The chain employs TRBV28 and TRBJ1-5; D perhaps matches TRBD1 (5 bases). V lost 6 bases, J lost 5 bases, and 17 bases lay in between. Germline CDR1 and CDR2: MDHEN and SYDVKM. The CDR3 covers 15 residues. The CDR3 region has the DNA TGTGCCAGCAGCCCCCGACTTGGAGGGGATCAGCCCCAGCATTTT. This gives the protein CASSPRLGGDQPQHF.

The rearrangement uses TRBV7-2 and TRBJ1-4; TRBD1 might be the D (6 bases). The V gene's germline CDR1 is SGHTA and CDR2 FQGNSA. V lost 8 bases, J lost 2 bases, and 12 bases lay in between. This CDR3 is 14 amino acids long. CDR3 coding DNA: TGTGCCAGCGGGCAGGGGCACACTAATGAAAAACTGTTTTTT. It yields the protein CASGQGHTNEKLFF.